The present T cell receptor (beta chain) was sequenced within a study of shared clonotypes between healthy human individuals. Findings and limits, study-wide: In a few donors, roughly 5.2% of naive CD4 clonotypes appeared in common.

The CDR3 has 16 residues. Germline V gives CDR1 MNHEY, CDR2 SVGAGI. V shed 1 base and J shed 2 bases, with 15 bases lying between them. With respect to this clone: Its specificity is unknown.

Generated by immunoSEQ multiplex PCR, the TCRdb table keeps only in-frame clones and is missing some. Counted here are under 2,500,000 clones, around 95% occurring once; the ten biggest clones make up roughly 0.13%. This rearrangement joins TRBV6-5 to TRBJ2-7, with D possibly called TRBD1 or TRBD2 (5 bases each). The sample comprised naive CD4+ T cells sorted from blood. The subset is: CD45RA+ positively selected. The TCR sequence derives from a man aged 18 to 29 in good health. CDR3 bases: TGTGCCAGCAGTTACTTCTCAGGGACGCAAACCTACGAGCAGTACTTC. Its translation: CASSYFSGTQTYEQYF.